One sample yielded the 14 T cell receptor beta chains listed below, sequenced in a study of T cell repertoires in cytomegalovirus infection. TCRdb redid the calling of the reads with MiXCR, one entry per CDR3 protein. The sample has approximately 500,000 distinct CDR3 sequences, approximately 16% seen once. The material sequenced was CD8+ T cells from PBMCs. The receptors derive from a human donor in good health (CMV status not recorded). Some clones in this sample may be carry-over from other donors' samples.

This clonotype was found many times. The chain links TRBV7-6 to TRBJ1-1; no clear D. The CDR3 runs to 13 residues. V lost 0 bases and J 8 bases, leaving 10 bases between the germline ends. The germline gives CDR1 SGHVS, CDR2 FNYEAQ. CDR3 in DNA: TGTGCCAGCAGCTTAGCTGACGGCCGGGAAGCTTTCTTT. It specifies CASSLADGREAFF. The full variable domain, rest sourced from reference TRBV7-6 and TRBJ1-1, is GAGVSQSPRYKVTKRGQDVALRCDPISGHVSLYWYRQALGQGPEFLTYFNYEAQQDKSGLPNDRFSAERPEGSISTLTIQRTEQRDSAMYRCASSLADGREAFFGQGTRLTVV.

Ten or more counts support this clonotype. V usage is TRBV7-9 and J usage is TRBJ2-5; the match to TRBD1 covers 8 bases. Germline V gene lookup returns CDR1 SEHNR and CDR2 FQNEAQ (reference sequence). This CDR3 is built from 16 residues. V shed 5 bases, J shed 2 bases, and the junction held 10 bases outside the gene matches. Here the CDR3 DNA reads TGTGCCAGCAGCACCTGGATGGGACAGGCACAAGAGACCCAGTACTTC. This sequence encodes CASSTWMGQAQETQYF.

Only a few counts were recorded for this clonotype. This sequence joins TRBV5-1 and TRBJ1-4; no firm D call. V lost 4 bases to trimming and J lost 5 bases, with 18 bases between them. Germline CDR1 and CDR2: SGHRS and YFSETQ. CDR3 size: 16 residues. The CDR3 region has the DNA TGCGCCAGCAGCCCCAACCCGGACGGGCGGAATGAAAAACTGTTTTTT. Residues: CASSPNPDGRNEKLFF.

In this sample, this clonotype turned up a few times. The rearrangement uses TRBV28 and TRBJ2-1; 8 nucleotides align to TRBD2. The CDR3 extends over 19 amino acids. Trimming at V came to 1 base and at J to 8 bases, leaving 19 bases not matched to a gene. Germline CDR1 and CDR2: MDHEN and SYDVKM. CDR3 sequence: CASSLSLVGLERESHEQFF. The CDR3 region has the DNA TGTGCCAGCAGTTTATCCCTAGTGGGTCTCGAGCGGGAGAGTCATGAGCAGTTCTTC.

The V call is TRBV5-1, the J call TRBJ2-7, with TRBD1 identical over 7 bases. V gave up 5 bases and J gave up 2 bases; unmatched junction bases: 4. Germline loops: CDR1 SGHRS, CDR2 YFSETQ. CDR3 size: 13 residues. CDR3: CASRPGQPYEQYF. CDR3 nucleotide sequence: TGCGCCAGCAGACCGGGACAGCCCTACGAGCAGTACTTC.

The chain employs TRBV15 and TRBJ1-2, with TRBD1 matching over 7 bases. With V trimmed by 3 bases and J by 0 bases, 7 bases remained unmatched. Germline values: CDR1 LNHNV, CDR2 YYDKDF (reference sequence). This CDR3 contains 16 residues. CDR3 nucleotides: TGTGCCACCAGCAGTGGCGCGGGACAGACTAACTATGGCTACACCTTC. Translating gives CATSSGAGQTNYGYTF.

The table lists this clonotype with a few counts. The V call is TRBV4-1, the J call TRBJ2-1; 8 bases are a match to TRBD1. Trimming removed 0 bases from V and 10 bases from J; junction bases left unmatched: 5. The CDR3 loop spans 14 amino acids. The germline V gene has CDR1 MGHRA and CDR2 YSYEKL. CDR3 DNA: TGCGCCAGCAGCCAAGACGACAGGGGCGGCGAGCAGTTCTTC. It specifies CASSQDDRGGEQFF.

This chain links TRBV5-6 with TRBJ2-7; D remains unclear. V dropped 2 bases and J dropped 5 bases, with 14 bases sitting between them. Germline CDR1 and CDR2: SGHDT and YYEEEE. The CDR3 totals 14 residues. As DNA, the CDR3 is TGTGCCAGCAGCTTCGGAGCAGGTATTGACGAGCAGTACTTC. Encoded protein: CASSFGAGIDEQYF.

CDR3 in amino acids: CASSLFVGVGNQPQHF. The CDR3 DNA reads TGTGCCAGCAGTTTGTTCGTTGGAGTGGGCAATCAGCCCCAGCATTTT. The chain recombines TRBV28 with TRBJ1-5; D is uncertain. The CDR3 runs 16 residues. Trimming removed 3 bases at V and 2 bases at J, with 14 bases between. The germline gives CDR1 MDHEN, CDR2 SYDVKM.

This clonotype occurred many times. The chain couples TRBV7-2 to TRBJ1-5, with D perhaps TRBD1 (6 bases). The CDR3 sequence is 15 residues long. V lost 1 base, J lost 6 bases, and 13 bases lay in between. Germline V gene lookup returns CDR1 SGHTA and CDR2 FQGNSA. The CDR3 is CASSLGTVITQPQHF. The CDR3 nucleotides are TGTGCCAGCAGCTTAGGGACAGTTATAACTCAGCCCCAGCATTTT.

This clonotype was detected many times. V gene TRBV27 combines with J gene TRBJ2-1; 8 bases fit TRBD2. CDR1 is MNHEY and CDR2 is SMNVEV in the germline V gene (reference sequence). V was clipped by 1 base and J by 5 bases; unmatched bases: 7. This CDR3 comprises 16 residues. CDR3 nucleotides: TGTGCCAGCAGTTTATTGGCTAGCGGGTTTAACAATGAGCAGTTCTTC. Its protein is CASSLLASGFNNEQFF.

About this clonotype itself: At one end the junction does not follow the germline gene, possibly because of a read error. This chain uses TRBV7-7 with TRBJ1-1; D gene ambiguous. The V gene's germline CDR1 is SSHAT and CDR2 FNYEAQ (reference sequence). The CDR3 is 13 residues long. The CDR3, as DNA: TGTGCTAGCAGCGCCAGACCGAACACTGAAGCTTTCTTT. This encodes CASSARPNTEAFF.

This clonotype was counted only a few times. CDR3 nucleotide sequence: TGTGCCAGCAGCGTCCAGGGACAGCCCTACGAGCAGTACTTC. It translates to CASSVQGQPYEQYF. The chain carries TRBV7-9 and TRBJ2-7; 7 nucleotides agree with TRBD1. V gave up 5 bases and J gave up 2 bases; unmatched junction bases: 6. Germline V gene lookup returns CDR1 SEHNR and CDR2 FQNEAQ (reference sequence). CDR3 length: 14 amino acids. Variable domain in full (rest from reference TRBV7-9 and TRBJ2-7): DTGVSQNPRHKITKRGQNVTFRCDPISEHNRLYWYRQTLGQGPEFLTYFQNEAQLEKSRLLSDRFSAERPKGSFSTLEIQRTEQGDSAMYLCASSVQGQPYEQYFGPGTRLTVT.

This chain joins TRBV29-1 and TRBJ1-1; no clear D gene. The CDR3 extends over 12 amino acids. V lost 4 bases to trimming and J lost 1 base, with 7 bases between them. Germline-derived CDR1 and CDR2 are SQVTM and ANQGSEA. The CDR3 DNA reads as TGCAGCGTTGGCGGAAAGAACACTGAAGCTTTCTTT. Protein: CSVGGKNTEAFF.